This T cell receptor beta chain originates from a study of PD-1 blockade in mismatch repair-deficient tumors. Using immunoSEQ multiplex PCR, the repertoire was profiled, and TCRdb retains in-frame clones only, with some absent. The profile shows approximately 110,000 clones, 60% to 85% of them singletons. CDR3 size: 15 residues. Germline CDR1 reads SQVTM; CDR2 reads ANQGSEA. The ends were cut back, 4 bases at V and 0 bases at J, with 15 bases in the middle. The chain employs TRBV29-1 and TRBJ1-1, with D possibly matching TRBD1 (5 bases). This clonotype was sampled from an adult with mismatch repair-deficient cancer. The specimen comprised peripheral blood, sampled just over 59 weeks after starting pembrolizumab. The CDR3 nucleotides are TGCAGCGTTGCTACCCGACAGAGCATGAACACTGAAGCTTTCTTT. This translates into CSVATRQSMNTEAFF.